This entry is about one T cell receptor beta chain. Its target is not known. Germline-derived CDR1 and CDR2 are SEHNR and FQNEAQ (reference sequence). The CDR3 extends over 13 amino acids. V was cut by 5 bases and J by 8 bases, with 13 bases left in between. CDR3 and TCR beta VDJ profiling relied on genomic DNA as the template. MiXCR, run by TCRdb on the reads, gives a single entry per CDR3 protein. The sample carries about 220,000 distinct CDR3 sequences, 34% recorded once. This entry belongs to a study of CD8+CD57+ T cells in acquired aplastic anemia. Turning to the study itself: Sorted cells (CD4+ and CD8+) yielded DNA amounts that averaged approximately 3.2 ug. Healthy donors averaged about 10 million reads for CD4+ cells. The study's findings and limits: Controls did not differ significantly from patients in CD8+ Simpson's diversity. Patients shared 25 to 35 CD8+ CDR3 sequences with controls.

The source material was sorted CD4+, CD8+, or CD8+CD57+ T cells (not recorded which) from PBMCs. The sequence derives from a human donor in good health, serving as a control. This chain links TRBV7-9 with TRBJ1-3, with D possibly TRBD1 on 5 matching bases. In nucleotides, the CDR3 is TGTGCCAGCAGCATGCGCGGGGGGGACACCATATATTTT. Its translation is CASSMRGGDTIYF.